These T cell receptor beta chains were read from a single sample in a study of sequential checkpoint blockade in melanoma. Clones were read by immunoSEQ multiplex PCR, and TCRdb kept only the in-frame ones, dropping some. The data contain about 40,000 clones, 86% of them singletons. The sample consisted of CD8+ T cells sorted from blood (inferred from file names), taken from a patient given nivolumab and ipilimumab in sequence. The receptors were sampled from a human donor with melanoma. The CDR3 runs from the conserved cysteine through the conserved F or W. Each record gives: V gene, D gene, clone size, J gene, CDR3 DNA, CDR3 protein. D genes are given only for firm matches. Rows may omit the clone size; those that give it use once, few, many or a size class.

>TRBV27|.|.|TRBJ1-4
TGTGCCAGCAGTTGGGGATTTCTTGGGGGGGGAGAAAAACTGTTTTTT
CASSWGFLGGGEKLFF
>TRBV30|.|.|TRBJ2-1
TGTGCCTGGAGTGTGCTGGGCGCGGGTGAGCAGTTCTTC
CAWSVLGAGEQFF
>TRBV5-1|.|.|TRBJ2-7
TGCGCCAGCAGCTCCCCGACAGAAATTACCTACGAGCAGTACTTC
CASSSPTEITYEQYF
>TRBV5-1|TRBD1|.|TRBJ1-1
TGCGCCAGCAGCTTGAGGCAGGGGGCAGTGGGCACTGAAGCTTTCTTT
CASSLRQGAVGTEAFF
>TRBV25-1|.|.|TRBJ2-3
TGTGCCAGCCGGGGGCAGGGGGTGACAGATACGCAGTATTTT
CASRGQGVTDTQYF
>TRBV14|.|.|TRBJ2-1
TGTGCCAGCAGCCAAGATCAGGCTGTCTCTCTCGATGAGCAGTTCTTC
CASSQDQAVSLDEQFF
>TRBV27|TRBD2|.|TRBJ2-1
TGTGCCAGCAGTTTTTCCGGGCAGGGACTAGCGGGAGGTTACAGTGAGCAGTTCTTC
CASSFSGQGLAGGYSEQFF
>TRBV9|TRBD1|.|TRBJ2-3
TGTGCCAGCAGCGTGATCTCCGGGACAGGGTATTCAGATACGCAGTATTTT
CASSVISGTGYSDTQYF
>TRBV19|.|.|TRBJ1-5
TGTGCCAGTAGTATAGGCCCCGGGCAGCCCCAGCATTTT
CASSIGPGQPQHF
>TRBV7-9|.|.|TRBJ2-4
TGTGCCAGCAGCTTAGAAACAGGGTTTTACATTCAGTACTTC
CASSLETGFYIQYF
>TRBV19|TRBD1|few|TRBJ2-7
TGTGCCAGTGCTCCGGGACAGGGATCCTACGAGCAGTACTTC
CASAPGQGSYEQYF
>TRBV27|TRBD2|once|TRBJ2-7
TGTGCCAGCAGTTTACGAGCGGGAAATTTGCTCGGGCAGTACTTC
CASSLRAGNLLGQYF
>TRBV9|TRBD2|.|TRBJ2-2
TGTGCCAGCCGAACCGGCGGGGGAACCGGGGAGCTGTTTTTT
CASRTGGGTGELFF
>TRBV5-5|TRBD1|.|TRBJ1-4
TGTGCCAGCAGCTTGGGGACAGGGGGGGAAAAACTGTTTTTT
CASSLGTGGEKLFF
>TRBV5-6|TRBD2|few|TRBJ2-1
TGTGCCAGCAGCTTCCGACTAGCGGGTAGCTCCTACAATGAGCAGTTCTTC
CASSFRLAGSSYNEQFF
>TRBV28|.|.|TRBJ1-1
TGTGCCAGCAACTGGTTGAACACTGAAGCTTTCTTT
CASNWLNTEAFF
>TRBV19|TRBD1|once|TRBJ1-6
TGTGCCAGTAGTGAGGACAGGGGCAGTTCACCCCTCCACTTT
CASSEDRGSSPLHF
>TRBV27|TRBD1|.|TRBJ2-7
TGTGCCAGCAAAGGGACAGGGATCTACGAGCAGTACTTC
CASKGTGIYEQYF
>TRBV19|.|.|TRBJ1-1
TGTGCCAGTAGTATCCCCCCTGGGCTTGAAGCTTTCTTT
CASSIPPGLEAFF
>TRBV6-5|.|.|TRBJ1-5
TGTGCCAGCAGTTACTCGGCCGTTAGCAATCAGCCCCAGCATTTT
CASSYSAVSNQPQHF
>TRBV10-2|TRBD2|.|TRBJ2-3
TGCGCCAGCAGCCTCCCGGGACTAGGAAGCACAGATACGCAGTATTTT
CASSLPGLGSTDTQYF
>TRBV28|.|once|TRBJ2-7
TGTGCCAGCAGTTTCGGGGTTGAGCAGTACTTC
CASSFGVEQYF
>TRBV14|.|.|TRBJ2-7
TGTGCCAGCAGCCCTGTCGGGGGGCACTCCTACGAGCAGTACTTC
CASSPVGGHSYEQYF
>TRBV27|TRBD2|few|TRBJ2-5
TGTGCCAGCAGTTCAATAGGACTAGCGGGGCGCGAGACCCAGTACTTC
CASSSIGLAGRETQYF
>TRBV4-3|.|.|TRBJ2-1
TGCGCCAGCAGCCAAGACTGGAGCTCCTACAATGAGCAGTTCTTC
CASSQDWSSYNEQFF